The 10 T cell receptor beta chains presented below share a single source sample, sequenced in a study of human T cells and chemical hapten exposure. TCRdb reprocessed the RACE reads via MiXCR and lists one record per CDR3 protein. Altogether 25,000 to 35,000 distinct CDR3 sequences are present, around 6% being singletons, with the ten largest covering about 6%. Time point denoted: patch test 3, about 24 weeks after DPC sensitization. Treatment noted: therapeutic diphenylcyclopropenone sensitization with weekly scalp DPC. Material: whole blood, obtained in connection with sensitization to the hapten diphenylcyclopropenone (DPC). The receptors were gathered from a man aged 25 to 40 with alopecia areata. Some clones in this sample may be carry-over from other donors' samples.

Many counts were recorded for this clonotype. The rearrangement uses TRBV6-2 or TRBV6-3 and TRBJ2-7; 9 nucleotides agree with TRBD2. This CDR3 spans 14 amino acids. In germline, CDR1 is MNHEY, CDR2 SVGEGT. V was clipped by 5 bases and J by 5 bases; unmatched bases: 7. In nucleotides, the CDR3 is TGTGCCAGCAGTGATAGCGGGAGCAACCACGAGCAGTACTTC. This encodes CASSDSGSNHEQYF.

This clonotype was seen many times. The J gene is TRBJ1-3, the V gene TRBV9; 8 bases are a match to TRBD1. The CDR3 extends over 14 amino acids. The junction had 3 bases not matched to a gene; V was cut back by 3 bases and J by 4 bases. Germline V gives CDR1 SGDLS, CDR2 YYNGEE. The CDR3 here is CASSETGAGNTIYF. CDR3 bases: TGTGCCAGCAGCGAGACAGGGGCCGGAAACACCATATATTTT.

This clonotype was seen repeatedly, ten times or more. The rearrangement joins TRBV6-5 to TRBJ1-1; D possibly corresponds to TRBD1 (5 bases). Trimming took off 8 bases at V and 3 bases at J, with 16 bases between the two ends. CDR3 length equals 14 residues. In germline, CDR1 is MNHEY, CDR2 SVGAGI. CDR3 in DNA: TGTGCCAGCGGAGGGGAAGCGGGCTACACTGAAGCTTTCTTT. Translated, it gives CASGGEAGYTEAFF.

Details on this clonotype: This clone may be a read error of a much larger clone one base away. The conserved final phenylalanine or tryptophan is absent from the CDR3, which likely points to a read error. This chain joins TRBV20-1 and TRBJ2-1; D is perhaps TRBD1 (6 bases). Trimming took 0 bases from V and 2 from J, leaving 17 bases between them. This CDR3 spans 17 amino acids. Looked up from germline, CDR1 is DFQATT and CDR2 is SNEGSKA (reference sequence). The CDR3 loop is CSARDPTGNPTYNEQFL. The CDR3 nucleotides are TGCAGTGCTAGAGATCCTACAGGGAATCCCACCTACAATGAGCAGTTCCTC.

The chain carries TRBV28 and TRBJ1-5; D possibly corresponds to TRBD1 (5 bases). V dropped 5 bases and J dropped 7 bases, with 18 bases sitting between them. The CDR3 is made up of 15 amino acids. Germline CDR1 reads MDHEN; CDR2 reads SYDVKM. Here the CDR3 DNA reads TGTGCCAGCAGTCTTAGACAAGGGGCATGGCAGCCCCAGCATTTT. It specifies CASSLRQGAWQPQHF.

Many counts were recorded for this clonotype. CDR3 DNA: TGTGCCAGCAGCCTACAGGGGTTAAGGGAGACCCAGTACTTC. As protein: CASSLQGLRETQYF. The rearrangement links TRBV7-8 to TRBJ2-5; 7 bases are shared with TRBD1. V shed 5 bases and J 5 bases; nucleotides not matched to a gene: 8. The CDR3 sequence is 14 residues long. In germline, CDR1 is SGHVS, CDR2 FQNEAQ. The whole variable domain, remainder taken from reference TRBV7-8 and TRBJ2-5, is GAGVSQSPRYKVAKRGQDVALRCDPISGHVSLFWYQQALGQGPEFLTYFQNEAQLDKSGLPSDRFFAERPEGSVSTLKIQRTQQEDSAVYLCASSLQGLRETQYFGPGTRLLVL.

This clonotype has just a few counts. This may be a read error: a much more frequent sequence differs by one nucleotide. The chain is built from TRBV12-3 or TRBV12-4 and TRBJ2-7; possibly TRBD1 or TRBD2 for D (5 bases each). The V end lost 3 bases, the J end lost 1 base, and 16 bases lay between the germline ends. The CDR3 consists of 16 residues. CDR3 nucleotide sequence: TGTGCCAGCAGTTTCCGGGAAAGGGGACGATCCTACGAGCAGTACTTC. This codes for CASSFRERGRSYEQYF.

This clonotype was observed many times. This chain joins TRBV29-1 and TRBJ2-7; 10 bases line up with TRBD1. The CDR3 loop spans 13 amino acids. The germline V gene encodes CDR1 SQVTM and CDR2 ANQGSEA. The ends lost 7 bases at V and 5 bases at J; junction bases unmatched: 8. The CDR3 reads CSATDGTGDEQYF. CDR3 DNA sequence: TGCAGCGCCACAGACGGGACAGGGGACGAGCAGTACTTC.

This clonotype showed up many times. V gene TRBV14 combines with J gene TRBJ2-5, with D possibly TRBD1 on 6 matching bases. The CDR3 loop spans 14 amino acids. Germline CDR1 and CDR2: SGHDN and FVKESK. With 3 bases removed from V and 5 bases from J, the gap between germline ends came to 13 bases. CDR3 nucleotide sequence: TGTGCCAGCAGCCAGGGGGCGCGGAGTGAGACCCAGTACTTC. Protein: CASSQGARSETQYF.

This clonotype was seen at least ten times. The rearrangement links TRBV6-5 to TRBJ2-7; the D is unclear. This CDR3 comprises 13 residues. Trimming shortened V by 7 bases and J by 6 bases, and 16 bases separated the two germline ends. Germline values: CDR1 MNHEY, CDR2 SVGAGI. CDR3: CASTAGHLGEQYF. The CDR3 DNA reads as TGTGCCAGCACCGCCGGGCACCTAGGCGAGCAGTACTTC.